Shown below are 25 T cell receptor beta chains from a single sample sequenced in a study of cytomegalovirus exposure and HLA in healthy donors. A multiplex PCR was run with 60 Vbeta primers and 13 Jbeta primers. Data came from immunoSEQ multiplex PCR; TCRdb stores just in-frame clones and leaves some out. The sample contains about 160,000 clones, roughly 80% of which appear only once. What was sequenced was PBMCs. The receptors were gathered from a woman aged 25 to 45 in good health and CMV-seropositive.

This chain connects TRBV6-5 to TRBJ2-7; D is ambiguous. The germline V gene has CDR1 MNHEY and CDR2 SVGAGI. V lost 0 bases to trimming and J lost 0 bases, with 6 bases between them. There are 14 residues in the CDR3. The CDR3 nucleotides are TGTGCCAGCAGTTACTCGGTGAGCTCCTACGAGCAGTACTTC. It specifies CASSYSVSSYEQYF.

The chain joins TRBV7-2 to TRBJ2-5; the D gene is possibly TRBD2 (6 bases). This CDR3 is built from 14 residues. Trimming removed 1 base from V and 3 bases from J, with 9 bases in between. Germline CDR1 reads SGHTA; CDR2 reads FQGNSA. This chain's CDR3 is CASSLDSGEETQYF. The CDR3 DNA sequence: TGTGCCAGCAGCTTAGATTCGGGGGAAGAGACCCAGTACTTC.

The chain couples TRBV7-3 to TRBJ2-1; 13 nucleotides match TRBD2. V trimming: 4 bases; J trimming: 2 bases; junction bases outside the gene matches: 8. This CDR3 is built from 18 residues. From germline, CDR1 is SGHTA and CDR2 FQGTGA. CDR3 amino acids: CASSSMTSGGPPYNEQFF. The CDR3 DNA sequence: TGTGCCAGCAGCTCCATGACTAGCGGGGGGCCCCCCTACAATGAGCAGTTCTTC.

The chain recombines TRBV7-8 with TRBJ1-6; D remains unclear. V lost 2 bases and J lost 6, with 5 bases in between. This CDR3 contains 13 residues. Germline V gene lookup returns CDR1 SGHVS and CDR2 FQNEAQ. The CDR3 protein is CASSLQVNSPLHF. CDR3 in DNA: TGTGCCAGCAGCTTACAGGTTAATTCACCCCTCCACTTT. The full variable domain, in which reference TRBV7-8 and TRBJ1-6 provide the parts outside the CDR3, is GAGVSQSPRYKVAKRGQDVALRCDPISGHVSLFWYQQALGQGPEFLTYFQNEAQLDKSGLPSDRFFAERPEGSVSTLKIQRTQQEDSAVYLCASSLQVNSPLHFGNGTRLTVT.

The chain employs TRBV6-5 and TRBJ2-1; 9 bases fit TRBD1. Losses at the gene ends were 2 bases for V and 8 bases for J; bases not matched to a gene: 7. This CDR3 contains 15 residues. Germline values: CDR1 MNHEY, CDR2 SVGAGI. The CDR3 region is CASSYLIQGADEQFF. The CDR3 DNA reads TGTGCCAGCAGTTACCTGATACAGGGGGCGGATGAGCAGTTCTTC.

The chain is built from TRBV6-5 and TRBJ2-1, with TRBD2 as a possible D gene (7 bases). The V end lost 7 bases, the J end lost 6 bases, and 19 bases lay between the germline ends. This CDR3 has 15 residues. Germline V gene data show CDR1 as MNHEY and CDR2 as SVGAGI. In nucleotides, the CDR3 is TGTGCCAGCACCGCGGAGGGGGGGTTGGGCAATGAGCAGTTCTTC. Its translation is CASTAEGGLGNEQFF.

The J gene is TRBJ1-2, the V gene TRBV13; TRBD1 matches 9 bases. Germline V gene data show CDR1 as PRHDT and CDR2 as FYEKMQ (reference sequence). The CDR3 consists of 14 residues. V shed 5 bases, J shed 4 bases, and the junction held 5 bases outside the gene matches. The CDR3: CASSHGTGSYGYTF. CDR3 nucleotides: TGTGCCAGCAGCCACGGGACAGGGAGCTATGGCTACACCTTC.

The rearrangement links TRBV4-1 to TRBJ1-6; D unclear. Deletions cut 0 bases from V and 7 bases from J, with 7 bases between. Per the germline V gene, CDR1 is MGHRA and CDR2 is YSYEKL. CDR3 length equals 14 residues. CDR3: CASSQDKRNSPLHF. The CDR3 bases are TGCGCCAGCAGCCAAGATAAGAGGAATTCACCCCTCCACTTT.

The chain recombines TRBV19 with TRBJ2-7, with 10 bases lining up with TRBD1. The CDR3 is made up of 16 amino acids. V was pared by 8 bases and J by 1 base, with 11 bases of the junction left unmatched. In germline, CDR1 is LNHDA, CDR2 SQIVND (reference sequence). CDR3 residues: CASRDRQGATSYEQYF. In DNA form, the CDR3 reads TGTGCCAGTCGAGATCGACAGGGGGCAACTTCCTACGAGCAGTACTTC.

The chain employs TRBV29-1 and TRBJ2-3, with 11 bases lining up with TRBD2. CDR1 and CDR2 (germline): SQVTM, ANQGSEA. The CDR3 runs 13 residues. V gave up 6 bases and J gave up 7 bases; unmatched junction bases: 6. CDR3 bases: TGCAGCGTCAATAGCGGGGGGGCTTATACGCAGTATTTT. As protein: CSVNSGGAYTQYF.

This rearrangement joins TRBV5-1 to TRBJ1-3; D is possibly TRBD1 (5 bases). In germline, CDR1 is SGHRS, CDR2 YFSETQ. With 0 bases removed from V and 4 bases from J, the gap between germline ends came to 11 bases. This CDR3 spans 15 amino acids. The CDR3 DNA is TGCGCCAGCAGCTTGGACCTGGGGCAGGGAAACACCATATATTTT. Amino acid sequence: CASSLDLGQGNTIYF.

The chain combines TRBV9 with TRBJ1-1; the D gene is possibly TRBD1 (5 bases). V dropped 5 bases and J dropped 2 bases, with 10 bases sitting between them. This CDR3 region has 13 residues. Germline V gene data show CDR1 as SGDLS and CDR2 as YYNGEE. CDR3: CASSQGANTEAFF. For the CDR3, the DNA is TGTGCCAGCAGTCAAGGGGCAAACACTGAAGCTTTCTTT.

This chain uses TRBV7-9 with TRBJ2-1, with D perhaps matching TRBD2 (6 bases). CDR3 length: 13 residues. The germline V gene has CDR1 SEHNR and CDR2 FQNEAQ (reference sequence). V lost 5 bases to trimming and J lost 3 bases, with 8 bases between them. The CDR3 is CASSNSGYNEQFF. Here the CDR3 DNA reads TGTGCCAGCAGCAATAGCGGCTACAATGAGCAGTTCTTC. The whole variable domain, filled in from reference TRBV7-9 and TRBJ2-1, reads DTGVSQNPRHKITKRGQNVTFRCDPISEHNRLYWYRQTLGQGPEFLTYFQNEAQLEKSRLLSDRFSAERPKGSFSTLEIQRTEQGDSAMYLCASSNSGYNEQFFGPGTRLTVL.

This chain uses TRBV30 with TRBJ2-2; perhaps TRBD2 as D (6 bases). The V gene lost 3 bases and the J gene lost 6 bases, with 20 bases spanning the gap. There are 16 residues in the CDR3. Looked up from germline, CDR1 is GTSNPN and CDR2 is SVGIG (reference sequence). CDR3: CAWSMYGGSLPGELFF. Written as DNA, the CDR3 is TGTGCCTGGAGCATGTACGGGGGTTCCCTTCCCGGGGAGCTGTTTTTT.

The V call is TRBV7-9, the J call TRBJ1-2; D uncertain. CDR3 size: 14 residues. The germline CDR1 and CDR2 sequences are SEHNR and FQNEAQ (reference sequence). V was shortened by 6 bases and J by 2 bases, with 13 bases between the two germline ends. CDR3 region: CASSYEWSNYGYTF. DNA for the CDR3: TGTGCCAGCAGTTACGAGTGGTCCAACTATGGCTACACCTTC. Together with reference TRBV7-9 and TRBJ1-2, the CDR3 gives the full variable domain: DTGVSQNPRHKITKRGQNVTFRCDPISEHNRLYWYRQTLGQGPEFLTYFQNEAQLEKSRLLSDRFSAERPKGSFSTLEIQRTEQGDSAMYLCASSYEWSNYGYTFGSGTRLTVV.

The chain links TRBV2 to TRBJ1-2, with 10 bases identical to TRBD1. This CDR3 contains 14 residues. The V gene's germline CDR1 is SNHLY and CDR2 FYNNEI. V was clipped by 7 bases and J by 1 base; unmatched bases: 3. The CDR3 here is CASTGQGGNYGYTF. Written as DNA, the CDR3 is TGTGCCAGCACCGGACAGGGGGGTAACTATGGCTACACCTTC.

The V and J genes are TRBV4-3 and TRBJ2-3, with D uncertain. The germline V and J ends were trimmed by 4 bases and 1 base, with 3 bases remaining between them. The CDR3 spans 12 residues. Germline values: CDR1 LGHNA, CDR2 YSLEER. The CDR3 DNA follows: TGCGCCAGCAGCCGCGGCACAGATACGCAGTATTTT. It specifies CASSRGTDTQYF.

This clone was seen only a few times. The V and J genes are TRBV4-2 and TRBJ1-3; D is ambiguous. CDR1 and CDR2 (germline): LGHNA, YNFKEQ. Trimming took off 0 bases at V and 0 bases at J, with 12 bases between the two ends. The CDR3 runs to 17 residues. CDR3 region: CASSQEPDGSSGNTIYF. The DNA for the CDR3 is TGTGCCAGCAGCCAAGAACCCGACGGGAGCTCTGGAAACACCATATATTTT.

This chain connects TRBV25-1 to TRBJ2-7, with 11 bases that match TRBD1. V trimming: 4 bases; J trimming: 5 bases; junction bases outside the gene matches: 10. There are 16 residues in the CDR3. The V gene's germline CDR1 is MGHDK and CDR2 SYGVNS. The CDR3 loop reads CASSVPRDRGDNEQYF. DNA of the CDR3: TGTGCCAGCAGTGTCCCGCGGGACAGGGGGGACAACGAGCAGTACTTC.

This clone was seen a few times. The genes are TRBV6-1 and TRBJ1-1, with D tentatively TRBD1 (6 bases). The V gene lost 3 bases and the J gene lost 4 bases, with 12 bases spanning the gap. The CDR3 is 14 amino acids. Germline V gene sequence: CDR1 MNHNS, CDR2 SASEGT. CDR3 bases: TGTGCCAGCAGTGACCAGGGGAGGGGCACTGAAGCTTTCTTT. This sequence encodes CASSDQGRGTEAFF.

This chain connects TRBV9 to TRBJ2-1, with 8 bases identical to TRBD2. V gave up 0 bases and J gave up 6 bases; unmatched junction bases: 5. The CDR3 length is 15 residues. Per the germline V gene, CDR1 is SGDLS and CDR2 is YYNGEE. CDR3 bases: TGTGCCAGCAGCGTAGAGGGCGGGGGGTCCAATGAGCAGTTCTTC. Translated, it gives CASSVEGGGSNEQFF.

This clone was seen only a few times. The chain joins TRBV10-3 to TRBJ1-6, with no clear D. The V gene lost 0 bases and the J gene lost 10 bases, with 16 bases spanning the gap. The CDR3 covers 16 residues. CDR1 and CDR2 from the germline V gene are ENHRY and SYGVKD. CDR3 region: CAISESETASGSPLHF. CDR3 bases: TGTGCCATCAGTGAGTCCGAGACGGCTTCAGGATCACCCCTCCACTTT.

The V and J genes are TRBV7-9 and TRBJ1-2; 8 nucleotides agree with TRBD1. With 4 bases clipped from V and 2 bases from J, the junction kept 9 bases outside the gene matches. CDR1 SEHNR and CDR2 FQNEAQ come from the germline V gene (reference sequence). The CDR3 consists of 16 residues. CDR3 sequence reads: CASSSPDRAKNYGYTF. DNA for the CDR3: TGTGCCAGCAGCTCACCGGACAGGGCTAAAAACTATGGCTACACCTTC.

This sequence joins TRBV4-3 and TRBJ2-7; 13 bases match TRBD2. The trim removed 4 bases at V and 3 bases at J, leaving 3 bases unmatched. Germline CDR1 reads LGHNA; CDR2 reads YSLEER. The CDR3 covers 15 residues. In DNA, the CDR3 is TGCGCCAGCAGCCCTAGACTAGCGGGGGGCTACGAGCAGTACTTC. It yields the protein CASSPRLAGGYEQYF.

This sequence joins TRBV10-3 and TRBJ1-1; possible D gene TRBD1, 5 bases. From germline, CDR1 is ENHRY and CDR2 SYGVKD. The CDR3 loop spans 17 amino acids. With 0 bases removed from V and 4 bases from J, the gap between germline ends came to 18 bases. The CDR3: CAISESSWGLGGTEAFF. The CDR3 bases are TGTGCCATCAGTGAGTCGAGCTGGGGGTTGGGAGGCACTGAAGCTTTCTTT.